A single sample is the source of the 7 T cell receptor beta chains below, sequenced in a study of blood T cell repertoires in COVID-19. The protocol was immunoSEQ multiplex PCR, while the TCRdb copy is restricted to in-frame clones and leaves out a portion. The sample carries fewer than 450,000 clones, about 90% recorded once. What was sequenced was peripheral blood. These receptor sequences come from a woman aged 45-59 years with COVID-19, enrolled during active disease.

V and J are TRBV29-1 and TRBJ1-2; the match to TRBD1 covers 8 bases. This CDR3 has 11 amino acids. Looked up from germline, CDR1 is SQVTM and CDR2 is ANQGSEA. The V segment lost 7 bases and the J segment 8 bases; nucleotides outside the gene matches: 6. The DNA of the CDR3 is TGCAGCGCAACAGGGGGAGGCGGCTACACCTTC. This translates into CSATGGGGYTF.

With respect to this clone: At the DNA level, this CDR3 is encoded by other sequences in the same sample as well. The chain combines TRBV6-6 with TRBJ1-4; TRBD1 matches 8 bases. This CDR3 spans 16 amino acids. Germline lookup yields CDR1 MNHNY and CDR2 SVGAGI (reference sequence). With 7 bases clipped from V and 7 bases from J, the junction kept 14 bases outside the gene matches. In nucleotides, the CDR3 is TGTGCCAGCATCAGGGGGCAGGGGGCCATACTTGAAAAACTGTTTTTT. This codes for CASIRGQGAILEKLFF.

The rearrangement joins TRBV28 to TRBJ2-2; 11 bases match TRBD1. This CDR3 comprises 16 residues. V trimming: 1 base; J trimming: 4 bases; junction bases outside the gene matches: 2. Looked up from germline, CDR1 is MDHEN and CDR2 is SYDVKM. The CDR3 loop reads CASSLYGTGGTGELFF. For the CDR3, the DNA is TGTGCCAGCAGTTTATACGGGACAGGGGGCACCGGGGAGCTGTTTTTT.

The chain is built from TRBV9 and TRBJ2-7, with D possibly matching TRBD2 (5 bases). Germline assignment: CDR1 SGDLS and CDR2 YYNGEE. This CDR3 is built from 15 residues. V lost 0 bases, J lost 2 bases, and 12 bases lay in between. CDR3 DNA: TGTGCCAGCAGCGTAGCTACTGGGAGCGCCTACGAGCAGTACTTC. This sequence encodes CASSVATGSAYEQYF.

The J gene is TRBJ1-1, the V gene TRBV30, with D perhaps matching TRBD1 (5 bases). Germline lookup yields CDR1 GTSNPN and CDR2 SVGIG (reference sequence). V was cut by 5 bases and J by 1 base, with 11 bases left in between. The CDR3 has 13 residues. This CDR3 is CAWALGQNTEAFF. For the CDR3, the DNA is TGTGCCTGGGCTCTGGGGCAGAACACTGAAGCTTTCTTT.

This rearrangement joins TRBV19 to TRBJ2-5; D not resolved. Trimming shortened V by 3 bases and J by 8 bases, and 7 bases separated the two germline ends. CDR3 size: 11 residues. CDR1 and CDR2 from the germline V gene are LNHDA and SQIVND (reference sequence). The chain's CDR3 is CASSIRDTQYF. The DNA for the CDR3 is TGTGCCAGTAGTATCCGCGATACCCAGTACTTC.

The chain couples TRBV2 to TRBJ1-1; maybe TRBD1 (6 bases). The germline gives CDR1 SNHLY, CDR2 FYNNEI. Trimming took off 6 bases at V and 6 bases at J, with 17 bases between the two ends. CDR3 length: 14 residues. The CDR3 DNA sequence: TGTGCCAGCAGCGTTACACAGGGATCCGCTGAAGCTTTCTTT. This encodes CASSVTQGSAEAFF.